This TCR beta chain came from a study of blood T cell repertoires in COVID-19. The authors' processing: For nucleated cells, counts were estimated from reference gene primer amplification. Only in-frame clones appear in the TCRdb table, and some are missing; sequencing was by immunoSEQ multiplex PCR. The V and J calls and clone size come from that table; D and trimming were worked out from the DNA. The sample comprises hundreds of thousands of clones, roughly 88% of which are singletons, and around 6.5% rests with the top ten. On this clone: The junction departs from germline at one end; a sequencing error may be responsible.

The sequencing input was peripheral blood. This clonotype originated in a young woman with COVID-19, enrolled during active disease.

CDR3 loop: CVSSPSGRSSYNEQFF. CDR3 DNA sequence: TGCGTCAGCAGCCCTAGCGGGAGAAGTTCCTACAATGAGCAGTTCTTC. The rearrangement uses TRBV5-1 and TRBJ2-1; 10 positions match TRBD2. There are 16 residues in the CDR3. CDR1 is SGHRS and CDR2 is YFSETQ in the germline V gene.